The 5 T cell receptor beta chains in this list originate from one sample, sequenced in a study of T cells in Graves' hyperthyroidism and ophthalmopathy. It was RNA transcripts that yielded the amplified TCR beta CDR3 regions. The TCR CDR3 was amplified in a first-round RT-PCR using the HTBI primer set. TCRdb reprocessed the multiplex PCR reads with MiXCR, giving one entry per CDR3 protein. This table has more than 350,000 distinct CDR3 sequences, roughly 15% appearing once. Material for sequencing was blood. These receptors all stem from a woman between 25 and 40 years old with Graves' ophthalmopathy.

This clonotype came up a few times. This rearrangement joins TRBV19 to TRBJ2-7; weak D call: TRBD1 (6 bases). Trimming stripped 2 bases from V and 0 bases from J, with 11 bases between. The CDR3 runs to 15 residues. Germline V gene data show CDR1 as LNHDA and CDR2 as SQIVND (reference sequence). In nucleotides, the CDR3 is TGTGCCAGTAGTATATATGGGGGCCACTCCTACGAGCAGTACTTC. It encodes CASSIYGGHSYEQYF.

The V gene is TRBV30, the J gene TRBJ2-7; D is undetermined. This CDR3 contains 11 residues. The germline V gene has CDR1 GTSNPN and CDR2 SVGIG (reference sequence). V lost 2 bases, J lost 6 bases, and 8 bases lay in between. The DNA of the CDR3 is TGTGCCTGGAGTCGCCGATCCGAGCAGTACTTC. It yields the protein CAWSRRSEQYF.

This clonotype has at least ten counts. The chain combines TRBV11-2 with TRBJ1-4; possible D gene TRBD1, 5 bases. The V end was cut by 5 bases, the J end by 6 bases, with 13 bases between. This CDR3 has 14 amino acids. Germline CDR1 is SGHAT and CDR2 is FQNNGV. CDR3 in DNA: TGTGCCAGCAGCCAGGGCGGGGGAGATGAAAAACTGTTTTTT. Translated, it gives CASSQGGGDEKLFF.

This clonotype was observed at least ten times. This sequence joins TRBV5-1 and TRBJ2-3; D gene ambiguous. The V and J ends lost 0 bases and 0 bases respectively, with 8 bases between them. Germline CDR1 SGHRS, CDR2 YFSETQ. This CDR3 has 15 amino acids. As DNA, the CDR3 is TGCGCCAGCAGCTTGGGGCTTTCTAGCACAGATACGCAGTATTTT. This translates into CASSLGLSSTDTQYF.

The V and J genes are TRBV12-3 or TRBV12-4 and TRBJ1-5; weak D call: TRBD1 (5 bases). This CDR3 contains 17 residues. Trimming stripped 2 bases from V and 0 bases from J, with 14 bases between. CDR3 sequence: CASSLRAGDLSNQPQHF. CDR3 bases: TGTGCCAGCAGTTTACGGGCGGGGGACCTTAGCAATCAGCCCCAGCATTTT.